The text below deals with one T cell receptor (beta chain). Its antigen is not known. Profiling relied on immunoSEQ multiplex PCR, and the TCRdb table lists in-frame clones only, not all of them. The sample shows roughly 15,000 clones, roughly three quarters of them seen only once. Time point described: after neoadjuvant nivolumab, at surgical resection. Patients were newly diagnosed with stage II-IVA oral cavity squamous cell carcinoma without prior systemic or radiation treatment. No culture or expansion preceded analysis of these blood cells. This sample stems from a study of neoadjuvant anti-PD-1 for oral cavity cancer. Overall study: Non-progressing patients received a fourth nivolumab dose near day 43, then surgery on days 50-56. General study findings and limits: Each response group had just a few patients in TCR analyses.

Germline V gene sequence: CDR1 ENHRY, CDR2 SYGVKD. Trimming took 2 bases from V and 5 from J, leaving 15 bases between them. This CDR3 has 15 residues. The TCR was taken from a person aged 40 to 85 with oral cavity squamous cell carcinoma. The specimen comprised PBMCs, sampled after nivolumab (anti-PD-1) treatment. This chain connects TRBV10-3 to TRBJ2-5; maybe TRBD1 (6 bases). The CDR3 nucleotides read TGTGCCATCAGTGAGACGGGACACTTGGGGGAGACCCAGTACTTC. Protein sequence: CAISETGHLGETQYF.